In this sample, the clone carrying this T cell receptor (beta chain) turned up many times. The data stem from a study of low-dose radiotherapy and immunotherapy resistance in tumors. Primers used for first-strand cDNA, a TRAV- and TRBV-specific set, covered both alpha and beta chains. TCRs underwent roughly 20 PCR cycles of amplification with a constant-region primer and V-primer adapter. TCRdb ran MiXCR on the reads and lists one entry per CDR3 protein. This sample has tens of thousands of distinct CDR3 sequences, with approximately 20% found just once. Time point: before trial treatment. The donors' treatment consisted of nivolumab, ipilimumab, aspirin, low-dose cyclophosphamide and low-dose radiotherapy. The germline V and J ends were trimmed by 6 bases and 5 bases, with 11 bases remaining between them. CDR3 size: 13 residues. CDR1 and CDR2 (germline): MNHNS, SASEGT.

This chain joins TRBV6-1 and TRBJ1-5; D unresolved. This TCR came from a male donor with prostate cancer. Sequences were derived from PBMCs, sampled before treatment. The CDR3 region is CASSAEGYQPQHF. In nucleotides, the CDR3 is TGTGCCAGCAGCGCCGAAGGGTATCAGCCCCAGCATTTT.